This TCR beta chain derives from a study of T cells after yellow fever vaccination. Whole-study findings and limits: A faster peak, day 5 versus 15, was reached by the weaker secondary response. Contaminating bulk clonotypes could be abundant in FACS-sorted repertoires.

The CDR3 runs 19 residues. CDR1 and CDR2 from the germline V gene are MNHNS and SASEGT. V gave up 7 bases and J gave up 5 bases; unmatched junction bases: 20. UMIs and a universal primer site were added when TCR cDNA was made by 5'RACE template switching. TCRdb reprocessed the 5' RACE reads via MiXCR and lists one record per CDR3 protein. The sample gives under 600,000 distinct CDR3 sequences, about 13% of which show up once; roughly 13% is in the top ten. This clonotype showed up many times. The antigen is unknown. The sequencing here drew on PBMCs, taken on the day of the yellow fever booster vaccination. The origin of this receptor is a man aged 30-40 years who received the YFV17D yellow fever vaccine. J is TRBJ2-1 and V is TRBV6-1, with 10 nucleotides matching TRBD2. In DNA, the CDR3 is TGTGCCAGCATGAAGCGGTTTGGGCTAGCGGGAGTTGCCGACAATGAGCAGTTCTTC. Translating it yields CASMKRFGLAGVADNEQFF.